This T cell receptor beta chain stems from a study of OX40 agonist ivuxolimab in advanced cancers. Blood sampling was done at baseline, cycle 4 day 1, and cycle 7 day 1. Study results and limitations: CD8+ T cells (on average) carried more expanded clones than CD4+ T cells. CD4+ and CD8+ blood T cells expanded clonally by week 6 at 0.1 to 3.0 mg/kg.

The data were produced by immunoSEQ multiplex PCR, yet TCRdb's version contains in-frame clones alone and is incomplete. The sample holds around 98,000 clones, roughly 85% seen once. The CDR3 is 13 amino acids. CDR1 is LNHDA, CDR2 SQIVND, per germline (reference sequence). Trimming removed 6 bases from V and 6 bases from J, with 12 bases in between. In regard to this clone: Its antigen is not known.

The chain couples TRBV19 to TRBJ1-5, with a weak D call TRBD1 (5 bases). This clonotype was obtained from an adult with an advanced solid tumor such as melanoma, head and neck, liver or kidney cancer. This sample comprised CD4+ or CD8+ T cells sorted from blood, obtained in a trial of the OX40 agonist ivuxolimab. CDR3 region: CASRGVGRQPQHF. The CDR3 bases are TGTGCCAGTAGGGGGGTCGGGCGTCAGCCCCAGCATTTT.